These 28 T cell receptor beta chains originate from one sample sequenced in a study of identical twins. MiXCR, applied by TCRdb to the 5' RACE reads, yields one record per CDR3 protein. The sample has approximately 300,000 distinct CDR3 sequences, roughly 9.8% seen once. The same sample was also used in a study of yellow fever vaccine responses in identical twins.

Sequencing input: CD8+ T cells sorted from blood. The receptors originated from a woman between 18 and 29 years old in good health.

This clonotype has just a few counts. This rearrangement joins TRBV24-1 to TRBJ2-1, with 8 bases aligning to TRBD2. The germline CDR1 and CDR2 sequences are KGHDR and SFDVKD. This CDR3 is 14 amino acids long. With 6 bases clipped from V and 3 bases from J, the junction kept 3 bases outside the gene matches. The chain's CDR3 is CATSFSGDYNEQFF. CDR3 in DNA: TGTGCCACCAGTTTTAGCGGGGACTACAATGAGCAGTTCTTC.

This clonotype was detected only a few times. The CDR3 spells CASSLAQGTPQHF. In DNA, the CDR3 is TGTGCCAGCAGTTTAGCGCAGGGTACCCCCCAGCATTTT. The V gene is TRBV27, the J gene TRBJ1-5; TRBD1 might be the D (5 bases). Per germline, CDR1 MNHEY and CDR2 SMNVEV (reference sequence). The CDR3 covers 13 residues. Trimming removed 2 bases at V and 10 bases at J, with 12 bases between.

This chain joins TRBV28 and TRBJ1-1, with D perhaps TRBD1 (6 bases). Per the germline V gene, CDR1 is MDHEN and CDR2 is SYDVKM. V shed 5 bases and J shed 1 base, with 8 bases lying between them. The CDR3 contains 13 residues. The CDR3 nucleotides are TGTGCCAGCAGTCGCAGGGGGAACACTGAAGCTTTCTTT. This encodes CASSRRGNTEAFF.

This clonotype has a count of ten or more. The rearrangement uses TRBV6-4 and TRBJ1-1; D may be TRBD1 (6 bases). The CDR3 runs to 16 residues. The V gene's germline CDR1 is MRHNA and CDR2 SNTAGT. Trimming stripped 2 bases from V and 1 base from J, with 14 bases between. The CDR3, as DNA: TGTGCCAGCAGTGACAGGGCAGGGGAGGGGAACACTGAAGCTTTCTTT. Protein: CASSDRAGEGNTEAFF.

This sequence joins TRBV28 and TRBJ2-1, with TRBD1 matching over 8 bases. Germline V lookup: CDR1 MDHEN, CDR2 SYDVKM. The J segment lost 3 bases and the V segment lost 1 base, leaving 5 bases of the junction unmatched. This CDR3 spans 16 amino acids. The CDR3 loop is CASSLSEGQVYNEQFF. The CDR3 DNA is TGTGCCAGCAGTTTATCGGAGGGACAGGTCTACAATGAGCAGTTCTTC.

This clonotype was detected many times. The chain employs TRBV12-3 or TRBV12-4 and TRBJ2-3; weak D call: TRBD2 (6 bases). The germline V and J ends were trimmed by 0 bases and 6 bases, with 16 bases remaining between them. The CDR3 loop spans 16 amino acids. DNA of the CDR3: TGTGCCAGCAGTTTAGCCGGGACTTTGGGCCCCGATACGCAGTATTTT. Translation gives CASSLAGTLGPDTQYF.

The V gene is TRBV24-1, the J gene TRBJ1-5, with a weak D call TRBD1 (5 bases). The CDR3 has 13 residues. Germline CDR1 and CDR2: KGHDR and SFDVKD. With 4 bases removed from V and 10 bases from J, the gap between germline ends came to 13 bases. CDR3 in amino acids: CATSEGIWDPQHF. The CDR3 nucleotides read TGTGCCACCAGTGAAGGGATCTGGGACCCCCAGCATTTT.

The rearrangement joins TRBV28 to TRBJ2-7; 7 nucleotides agree with TRBD1. V was clipped by 6 bases and J by 6 bases; unmatched bases: 8. This CDR3 has 13 residues. In germline, CDR1 is MDHEN, CDR2 SYDVKM. CDR3 DNA sequence: TGTGCCAGCAGCCTAGGGACAGCCTGCGAGCAGTACTTC. This gives the protein CASSLGTACEQYF.

This clonotype was recorded a few times. The chain links TRBV20-1 to TRBJ2-7, with 10 bases fitting TRBD1. From germline, CDR1 is DFQATT and CDR2 SNEGSKA (reference sequence). The CDR3 loop spans 15 amino acids. V shed 5 bases, J shed 3 bases, and the junction held 10 bases outside the gene matches. The CDR3 DNA reads as TGCAGTGCTCCCCCCCTGGGGACAGGGGACTACGAGCAGTACTTC. Protein: CSAPPLGTGDYEQYF.

At least ten counts were recorded for this clonotype. The chain is built from TRBV14 and TRBJ2-7; maybe TRBD1 (7 bases). Germline V gives CDR1 SGHDN, CDR2 FVKESK. Trimming took off 4 bases at V and 2 bases at J, with 24 bases between the two ends. The CDR3 is 18 amino acids. The CDR3 sequence is CASSRWAQGGHYTYEQYF. CDR3 DNA: TGTGCCAGCAGCCGATGGGCGCAGGGGGGACACTATACCTACGAGCAGTACTTC.

This clonotype was observed a few times. This sequence joins TRBV10-3 and TRBJ2-7; possibly TRBD2 for D (6 bases). Germline assignment: CDR1 ENHRY and CDR2 SYGVKD. V was pared by 4 bases and J by 4 bases, with 14 bases between. The CDR3 loop spans 14 amino acids. DNA for the CDR3: TGTGCCATCAGTGGCCTAGAGGGACTTTACGAGCAGTACTTC. Encoded protein: CAISGLEGLYEQYF.

This clonotype was seen ten or more times. The chain employs TRBV29-1 and TRBJ2-1, with 16 bases fitting TRBD2. The CDR3 spans 21 residues. Germline CDR1 SQVTM, CDR2 ANQGSEA. Trimming took 6 bases from V and 1 from J; bases not matched to a gene: 18. CDR3 DNA sequence: TGCAGCGTCGAGGGGAGAGTGGGGACTAGCGGGAGGGGATGGTCCTACAATGAGCAGTTCTTC. Translation gives CSVEGRVGTSGRGWSYNEQFF.

This clonotype was recorded many times. V is TRBV7-2 and J is TRBJ2-5; TRBD2 agrees at 7 bases. Germline lookup yields CDR1 SGHTA and CDR2 FQGNSA. The CDR3 spans 14 residues. Trimming at V came to 6 bases and at J to 5 bases, leaving 9 bases not matched to a gene. The CDR3 sequence: CASSSFGGWETQYF. In DNA form, the CDR3 reads TGTGCCAGCAGTTCCTTCGGGGGGTGGGAGACCCAGTACTTC. The full variable domain, rest sourced from reference TRBV7-2 and TRBJ2-5, is GAGVSQSPSNKVTEKGKDVELRCDPISGHTALYWYRQSLGQGLEFLIYFQGNSAPDKSGLPSDRFSAERTGGSVSTLTIQRTQQEDSAVYLCASSSFGGWETQYFGPGTRLLVL.

This clonotype was seen a few times. The V and J genes are TRBV4-2 and TRBJ2-1, with 9 bases that match TRBD2. The germline gives CDR1 LGHNA, CDR2 YNFKEQ. The CDR3 totals 16 residues. V lost 0 bases to trimming and J lost 3 bases; unmatched junction nucleotides: 3. The CDR3 nucleotides read TGTGCCAGCAGCCAAGAGGCTAGCGGGGTCTACAATGAGCAGTTCTTC. Amino acids: CASSQEASGVYNEQFF.

The chain combines TRBV28 with TRBJ2-3; TRBD2 matches at 8 bases. CDR3 length: 15 amino acids. Germline V CDR1 and CDR2: MDHEN, SYDVKM. J gave up 2 bases and V 2 bases, and 3 bases lay outside the gene matches. The CDR3 here is CASSLSGGLTDTQYF. The CDR3 DNA follows: TGTGCCAGCAGTTTAAGCGGGGGACTCACAGATACGCAGTATTTT.

This clonotype was seen a few times. This chain uses TRBV7-9 with TRBJ2-2, with 12 bases aligning to TRBD2. Germline V gene sequence: CDR1 SEHNR, CDR2 FQNEAQ (reference sequence). CDR3 length: 16 amino acids. The trim removed 5 bases at V and 6 bases at J, leaving 7 bases unmatched. The DNA for the CDR3 is TGTGCCAGCAGCCCGAGGACTAGCGGGGAGTCCGGGGAGCTGTTTTTT. This sequence encodes CASSPRTSGESGELFF.

This clonotype was picked up a small number of times. This chain joins TRBV12-3 or TRBV12-4 and TRBJ1-5, with unresolved D. Trimming pared 3 bases from V and 5 bases from J, leaving 17 bases between. The CDR3 has 16 amino acids. The CDR3 DNA sequence: TGTGCCAGCAGTTTCACGTCATCGGTAATGGATCAGCCCCAGCATTTT. Translated: CASSFTSSVMDQPQHF.

Many counts were recorded for this clonotype. The chain recombines TRBV6-2 or TRBV6-3 with TRBJ2-1, with 8 bases identical to TRBD2. Germline CDR1 MNHEY, CDR2 SVGEGT. The CDR3 consists of 15 residues. V lost 4 bases and J lost 3; bases outside the gene matches: 5. CDR3 in amino acids: CASSWVAGSYNEQFF. CDR3 coding DNA: TGTGCCAGCAGTTGGGTAGCGGGAAGCTACAATGAGCAGTTCTTC.

V and J are TRBV3-1 and TRBJ2-7, with D perhaps matching TRBD1 (6 bases). Germline V CDR1 and CDR2: LGHDT, YNNKEL (reference sequence). Trimming removed 0 bases at V and 0 bases at J, with 18 bases between. The CDR3 covers 18 residues. The CDR3 DNA reads TGTGCCAGCAGCCAAGATATGTCGGGACACTTACGCTCCTACGAGCAGTACTTC. This codes for CASSQDMSGHLRSYEQYF.

The chain uses TRBV4-3 and TRBJ1-2, with a possible D match to TRBD1 (6 bases). There are 16 residues in the CDR3. Germline loops: CDR1 LGHNA, CDR2 YSLEER. V lost 1 base and J 3 bases, leaving 15 bases between the germline ends. CDR3 coding DNA: TGCGCCAGCAGCCAAGGGGACACAGGAATCCACTATGGCTACACCTTC. It encodes CASSQGDTGIHYGYTF.

The sample holds many counts of this clonotype. The rearrangement joins TRBV4-2 to TRBJ2-1, with D perhaps matching TRBD1 or TRBD2 (7 bases each). Trimming removed 5 bases from V and 8 bases from J, with 19 bases in between. Germline V gives CDR1 LGHNA, CDR2 YNFKEQ. The CDR3 has 15 residues. This CDR3 is CASSIEQGRVDEQFF. Here the CDR3 DNA reads TGTGCCAGCAGCATTGAACAGGGGAGGGTCGATGAGCAGTTCTTC.

The sample holds a few counts of this clonotype. J is TRBJ1-3 and V is TRBV12-3 or TRBV12-4, with D possibly TRBD1 on 6 matching bases. This CDR3 is 14 amino acids long. Trimming cost V 3 bases and J 4 bases, with 10 bases left between them. CDR3 amino acids: CASSFPGQGNTIYF. CDR3 DNA sequence: TGTGCCAGCAGTTTCCCGGGACAAGGAAACACCATATATTTT.

The V and J genes are TRBV9 and TRBJ2-1, with 9 bases lining up with TRBD2. The CDR3 contains 16 residues. The germline V gene has CDR1 SGDLS and CDR2 YYNGEE. V shed 0 bases, J shed 6 bases, and the junction held 7 bases outside the gene matches. The CDR3 spells CASSVVGGGGSNEQFF. Written as DNA, the CDR3 is TGTGCCAGCAGCGTAGTTGGCGGGGGGGGCTCCAATGAGCAGTTCTTC.

This chain links TRBV12-3 or TRBV12-4 with TRBJ1-6, with TRBD1 as a possible D gene (5 bases). The CDR3 sequence is 14 residues long. Trimming took 2 bases from V and 9 from J, leaving 11 bases between them. The CDR3 is CASSLKGALSPLHF. The CDR3 bases are TGTGCCAGCAGTTTAAAAGGGGCGCTTTCACCCCTCCACTTT.

J is TRBJ2-2 and V is TRBV7-8, with 12 bases identical to TRBD2. J lost 5 bases, V lost 5 bases, and 6 bases had no gene match. The germline gives CDR1 SGHVS, CDR2 FQNEAQ. The CDR3 totals 16 residues. Written as DNA, the CDR3 is TGTGCCAGCAGCCCACCTAGCGGGAGGGAAACCGGGGAGCTGTTTTTT. This sequence encodes CASSPPSGRETGELFF.

The table lists this clonotype with many counts. The CDR3 region has the DNA TGTGCCAGCAGTTTACTCAACACGGCAGATACGCAGTATTTT. Encoded protein: CASSLLNTADTQYF. The chain has TRBV12-3 or TRBV12-4 and TRBJ2-3; D is unclear. V lost 2 bases and J lost 4, with 10 bases in between. CDR3 size: 14 residues.

As concerns this clonotype: A much more abundant neighbour one base away suggests this may be a read error. The chain couples TRBV2 to TRBJ2-7; no firm D call. Germline values: CDR1 SNHLY, CDR2 FYNNEI. The CDR3 spans 12 residues. The CDR3 is CASSDRPYERYF. DNA of the CDR3: TGTGCCAGCAGTGACCGTCCCTACGAGCGGTACTTC.

This clonotype was seen more than once but under ten times. The chain combines TRBV24-1 with TRBJ2-1; tentative D call: TRBD1 (6 bases). This CDR3 is 15 amino acids long. Trimming took 4 bases from V and 6 from J, leaving 15 bases between them. From germline, CDR1 is KGHDR and CDR2 SFDVKD. The CDR3 loop reads CATSETGRPGNEQFF. The DNA of the CDR3 is TGTGCCACCAGTGAAACAGGGCGGCCAGGCAATGAGCAGTTCTTC.